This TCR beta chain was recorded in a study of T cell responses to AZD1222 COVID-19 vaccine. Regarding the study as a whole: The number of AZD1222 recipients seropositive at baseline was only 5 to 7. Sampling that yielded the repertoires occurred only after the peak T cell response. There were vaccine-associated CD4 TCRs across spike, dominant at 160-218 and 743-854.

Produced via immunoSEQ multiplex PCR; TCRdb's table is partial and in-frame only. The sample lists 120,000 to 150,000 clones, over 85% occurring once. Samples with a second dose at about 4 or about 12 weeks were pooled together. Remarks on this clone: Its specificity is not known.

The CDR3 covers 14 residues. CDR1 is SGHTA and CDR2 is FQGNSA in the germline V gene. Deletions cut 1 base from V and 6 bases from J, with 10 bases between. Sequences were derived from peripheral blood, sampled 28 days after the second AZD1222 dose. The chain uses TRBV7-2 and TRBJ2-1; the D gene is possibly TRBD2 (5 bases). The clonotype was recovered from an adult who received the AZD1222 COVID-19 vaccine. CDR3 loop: CASSLGGLSNEQFF. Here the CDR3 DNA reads TGTGCCAGCAGCTTAGGAGGACTTTCCAATGAGCAGTTCTTC. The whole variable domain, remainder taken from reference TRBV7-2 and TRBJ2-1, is GAGVSQSPSNKVTEKGKDVELRCDPISGHTALYWYRQSLGQGLEFLIYFQGNSAPDKSGLPSDRFSAERTGGSVSTLTIQRTQQEDSAVYLCASSLGGLSNEQFFGPGTRLTVL.